This T cell receptor (beta chain) was found in a study of T cell repertoires in cytomegalovirus infection. Study at large: A matching HLA type, together with CMV infection, was signaled by public TCR beta signatures.

This clonotype showed up just a few times. Its antigen is unknown. Regarding the study as a whole: HLA-C-restricted TCR beta clonotypes specific for CMV led the ex vivo response.

TCRdb reanalysed the reads using MiXCR and keeps one entry per CDR3 protein. The sample records hundreds of thousands of distinct CDR3 sequences, 20% to 25% being singletons. The TCR sequence derives from a human donor in good health (CMV status not recorded). Some clones in this sample may be carry-over from other donors' samples. Sequencing was carried out using CD8+ T cells from PBMCs.

In nucleotides, the CDR3 is TGCGCCAGCAGCTTGACCTCTAGCGGGGGATACGAGCAGTACTTC. Translating gives CASSLTSSGGYEQYF. The chain links TRBV5-1 to TRBJ2-7, with 10 bases identical to TRBD2. The V segment lost 1 base and the J segment 4 bases; nucleotides outside the gene matches: 5. This CDR3 contains 15 residues. The germline V gene has CDR1 SGHRS and CDR2 YFSETQ.